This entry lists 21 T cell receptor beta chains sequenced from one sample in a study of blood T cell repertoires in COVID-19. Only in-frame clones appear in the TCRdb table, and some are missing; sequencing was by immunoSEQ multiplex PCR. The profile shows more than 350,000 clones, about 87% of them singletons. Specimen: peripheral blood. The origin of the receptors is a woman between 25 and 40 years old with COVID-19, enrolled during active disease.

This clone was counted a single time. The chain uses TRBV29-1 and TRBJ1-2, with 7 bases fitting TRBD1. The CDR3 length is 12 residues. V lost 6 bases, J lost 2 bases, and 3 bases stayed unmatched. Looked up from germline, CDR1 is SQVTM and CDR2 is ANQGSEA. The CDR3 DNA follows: TGCAGCGTCTGGACAGGAAACTATGGCTACACCTTC. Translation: CSVWTGNYGYTF.

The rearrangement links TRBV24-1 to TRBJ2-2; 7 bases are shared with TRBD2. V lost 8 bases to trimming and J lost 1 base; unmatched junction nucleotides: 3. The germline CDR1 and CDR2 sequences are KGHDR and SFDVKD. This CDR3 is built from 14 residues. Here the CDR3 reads CATTAGVNTGELFF. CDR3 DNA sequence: TGTGCCACCACCGCGGGAGTGAACACCGGGGAGCTGTTTTTT.

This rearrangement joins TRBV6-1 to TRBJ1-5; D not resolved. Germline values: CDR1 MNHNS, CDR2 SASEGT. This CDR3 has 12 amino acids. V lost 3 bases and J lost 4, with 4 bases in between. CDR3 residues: CASSDPNQPQHF. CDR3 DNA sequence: TGTGCCAGCAGTGATCCAAATCAGCCCCAGCATTTT.

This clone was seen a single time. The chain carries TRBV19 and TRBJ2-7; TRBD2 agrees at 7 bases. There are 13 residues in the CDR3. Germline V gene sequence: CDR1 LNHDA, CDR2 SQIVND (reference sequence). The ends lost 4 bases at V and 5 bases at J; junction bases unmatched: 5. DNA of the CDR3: TGTGCCAGTAGTAAATCGGGAGGCCACGAGCAGTACTTC. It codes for CASSKSGGHEQYF.

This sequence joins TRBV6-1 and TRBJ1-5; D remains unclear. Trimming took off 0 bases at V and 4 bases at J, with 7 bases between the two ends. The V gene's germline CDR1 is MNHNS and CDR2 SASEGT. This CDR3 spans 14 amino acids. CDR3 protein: CASSEARGNQPQHF. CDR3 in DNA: TGTGCCAGCAGTGAAGCGCGCGGGAATCAGCCCCAGCATTTT.

This chain's CDR3 is CASSFSSGRADNEQFF. The DNA of the CDR3 is TGTGCCAGCAGTTTCTCATCCGGGAGGGCGGACAATGAGCAGTTCTTC. V and J are TRBV28 and TRBJ2-1; 8 bases line up with TRBD2. After removal of 3 bases from V and 5 bases from J, the junction contained 9 bases not matched to a gene. The germline CDR1 and CDR2 sequences are MDHEN and SYDVKM. The CDR3 totals 16 residues.

The CDR3, as DNA: TGTGCCACCAGCCGTGTAAATGAGCAGTTCTTC. Protein: CATSRVNEQFF. This rearrangement joins TRBV15 to TRBJ2-1, with D unresolved. CDR1 is LNHNV, CDR2 YYDKDF, per germline (reference sequence). The V gene lost 5 bases and the J gene lost 7 bases, with 6 bases spanning the gap. The CDR3 contains 11 residues.

The chain's CDR3 is CASSLASQGSVYNEQFF. Written as DNA, the CDR3 is TGTGCCAGCAGCTTAGCGTCGCAGGGATCGGTCTACAATGAGCAGTTCTTC. The J gene is TRBJ2-1, the V gene TRBV7-9, with a tentative D call TRBD1 (5 bases). The CDR3 runs to 17 residues. Trimming cost V 0 bases and J 3 bases, with 15 bases left between them. The V gene's germline CDR1 is SEHNR and CDR2 FQNEAQ (reference sequence).

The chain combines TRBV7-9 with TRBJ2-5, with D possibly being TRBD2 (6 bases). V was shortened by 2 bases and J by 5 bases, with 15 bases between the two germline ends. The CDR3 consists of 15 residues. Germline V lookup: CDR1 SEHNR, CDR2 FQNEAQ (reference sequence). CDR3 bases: TGTGCCAGCAGCTTATCGACCGTTGGGGGGGAGACCCAGTACTTC. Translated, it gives CASSLSTVGGETQYF.

CDR3 DNA: TGCGCCAGCCTTGATGGGACAGGGTACAATGAGCAGTTCTTC. It codes for CASLDGTGYNEQFF. This chain links TRBV5-1 with TRBJ2-1, with 9 bases matching TRBD1. This CDR3 contains 14 residues. The V and J ends lost 7 bases and 4 bases, in that order; junction bases with no gene match: 6. Germline V lookup: CDR1 SGHRS, CDR2 YFSETQ.

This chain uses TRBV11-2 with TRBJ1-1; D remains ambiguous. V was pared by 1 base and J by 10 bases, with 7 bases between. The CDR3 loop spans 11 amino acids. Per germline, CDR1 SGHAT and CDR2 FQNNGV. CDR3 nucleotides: TGTGCCAGCAGCTTAGCCCCCCTAGCTTTCTTT. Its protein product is CASSLAPLAFF.

CDR3 DNA sequence: TGTGCCACCAGTGATGTCGGCGGGAGGAATGAGCAGTTCTTC. Amino acids: CATSDVGGRNEQFF. The gene calls are TRBV24-1 and TRBJ2-1; 8 nucleotides line up with TRBD2. V was clipped by 3 bases and J by 7 bases; unmatched bases: 4. This CDR3 is 14 amino acids long. Germline V gene data show CDR1 as KGHDR and CDR2 as SFDVKD.

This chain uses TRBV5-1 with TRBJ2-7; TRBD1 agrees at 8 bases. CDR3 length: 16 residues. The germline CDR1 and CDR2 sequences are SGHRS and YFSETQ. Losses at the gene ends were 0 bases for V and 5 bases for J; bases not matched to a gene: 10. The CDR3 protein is CASSLEPGQGGDEQYF. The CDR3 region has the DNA TGCGCCAGCAGCTTGGAACCTGGACAGGGTGGCGACGAGCAGTACTTC.

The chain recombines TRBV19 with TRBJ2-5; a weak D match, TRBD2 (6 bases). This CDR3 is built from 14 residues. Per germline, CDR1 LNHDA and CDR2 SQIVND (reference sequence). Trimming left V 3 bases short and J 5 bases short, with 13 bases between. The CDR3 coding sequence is TGTGCCAGTAGTATGGGACTTAGGGAGGAGACCCAGTACTTC. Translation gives CASSMGLREETQYF.

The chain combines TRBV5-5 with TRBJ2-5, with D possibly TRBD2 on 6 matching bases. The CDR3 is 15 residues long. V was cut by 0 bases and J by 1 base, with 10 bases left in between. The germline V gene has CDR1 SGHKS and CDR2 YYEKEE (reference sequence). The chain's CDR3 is CASSLGRGTQETQYF. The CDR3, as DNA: TGTGCCAGCAGCTTGGGCCGGGGGACCCAAGAGACCCAGTACTTC.

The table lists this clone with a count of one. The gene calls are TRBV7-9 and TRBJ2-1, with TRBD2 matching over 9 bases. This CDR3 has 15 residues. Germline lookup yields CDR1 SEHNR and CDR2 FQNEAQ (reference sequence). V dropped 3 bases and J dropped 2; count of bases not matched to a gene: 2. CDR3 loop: CASSFSGSAYNEQFF. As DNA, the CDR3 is TGTGCCAGCAGCTTTAGCGGGAGTGCCTACAATGAGCAGTTCTTC.

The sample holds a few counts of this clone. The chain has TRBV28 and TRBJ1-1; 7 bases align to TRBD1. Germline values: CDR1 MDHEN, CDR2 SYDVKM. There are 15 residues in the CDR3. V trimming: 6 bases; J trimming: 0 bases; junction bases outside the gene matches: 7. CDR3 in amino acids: CASSPTGRMNTEAFF. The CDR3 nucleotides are TGTGCCAGCAGCCCGACAGGGAGGATGAACACTGAAGCTTTCTTT. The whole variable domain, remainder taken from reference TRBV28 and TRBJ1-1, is DVKVTQSSRYLVKRTGEKVFLECVQDMDHENMFWYRQDPGLGLRLIYFSYDVKMKEKGDIPEGYSVSREKKERFSLILESASTNQTSMYLCASSPTGRMNTEAFFGQGTRLTVV.

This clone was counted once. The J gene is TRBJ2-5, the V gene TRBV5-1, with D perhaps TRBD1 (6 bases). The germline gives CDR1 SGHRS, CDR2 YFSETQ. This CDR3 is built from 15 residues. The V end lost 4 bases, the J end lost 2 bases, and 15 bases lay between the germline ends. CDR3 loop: CASSRTTGKQETQYF. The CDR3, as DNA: TGCGCCAGCAGCCGCACTACAGGGAAACAAGAGACCCAGTACTTC.

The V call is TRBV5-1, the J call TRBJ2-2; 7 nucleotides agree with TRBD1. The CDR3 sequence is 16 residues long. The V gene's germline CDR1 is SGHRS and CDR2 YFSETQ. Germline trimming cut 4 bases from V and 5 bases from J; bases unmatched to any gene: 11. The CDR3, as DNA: TGCGCCAGCAGCCCGATATCAGGGGGTGTAACCGGGGAGCTGTTTTTT. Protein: CASSPISGGVTGELFF.

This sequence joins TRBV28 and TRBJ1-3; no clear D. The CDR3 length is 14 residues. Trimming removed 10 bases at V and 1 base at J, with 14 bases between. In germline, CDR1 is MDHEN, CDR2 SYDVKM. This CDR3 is CATFLAGSGNTIYF. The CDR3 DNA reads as TGTGCCACCTTCCTCGCGGGGTCTGGAAACACCATATATTTT.

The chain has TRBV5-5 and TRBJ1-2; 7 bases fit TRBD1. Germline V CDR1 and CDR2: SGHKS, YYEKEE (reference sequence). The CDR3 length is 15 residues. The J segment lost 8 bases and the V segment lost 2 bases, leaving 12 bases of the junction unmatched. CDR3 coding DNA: TGTGCCAGCAGCTTTCGTTTTACAGGGGAAGAGGGCTACACCTTC. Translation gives CASSFRFTGEEGYTF.